The 10 T cell receptor beta chains presented below share a single source sample, sequenced in a study of blood T cells in healthy people across ages. Through a sample-barcoded 5' primer and a J-beta primer mix, a second PCR was run for roughly 6 to 11 cycles. One entry per CDR3 protein, called by TCRdb with MiXCR from the 5' RACE reads. Of roughly 730,000 distinct CDR3 sequences in the sample, around three fifths were seen once. Material: blood. The receptors originated from a man aged 35-49 years in good health.

This clonotype came up once. This chain joins TRBV20-1 and TRBJ2-5; no clear D. In germline, CDR1 is DFQATT, CDR2 SNEGSKA (reference sequence). The CDR3 covers 13 residues. V lost 3 bases and J lost 3, with 11 bases in between. The CDR3 DNA reads as TGCAGTGCTAGCCGACGGAACGAAGAGACCCAGTACTTC. Translating gives CSASRRNEETQYF.

The genes are TRBV29-1 and TRBJ2-1; D may correspond to TRBD1 or TRBD2 (5 bases each). The CDR3 has 11 residues. The germline V gene has CDR1 SQVTM and CDR2 ANQGSEA. V lost 6 bases, J lost 13 bases, and 16 bases lay in between. The CDR3, as DNA: TGCAGCGTGGGAGAAGGGGCGACACAGTTCTTC. The encoded protein is CSVGEGATQFF.

This clonotype has only a few counts. CDR3 amino acids: CASSQEPSGDPYEQYF. DNA of the CDR3: TGTGCCAGCAGCCAAGAGCCTAGCGGGGACCCCTACGAGCAGTACTTC. V is TRBV4-2 and J is TRBJ2-7; TRBD2 agrees at 9 bases. V dropped 0 bases and J dropped 2; count of bases not matched to a gene: 5. Germline CDR1 reads LGHNA; CDR2 reads YNFKEQ. There are 16 residues in the CDR3.

In its sample, this clonotype was seen a few times. The chain links TRBV9 to TRBJ2-3; maybe TRBD2 (5 bases). The CDR3 length is 15 residues. The V gene's germline CDR1 is SGDLS and CDR2 YYNGEE. V was pared by 4 bases and J by 3 bases, with 15 bases between. CDR3 in DNA: TGTGCCAGCAGCCTACAGTTTCGGGGAACAGATACGCAGTATTTT. This gives the protein CASSLQFRGTDTQYF.

In its sample, this clonotype was seen a few times. In DNA form, the CDR3 reads TGTGCCAGCAGCCAGGGGATGAGAGGCCCAGAAGGTCTTAACTATGGCTACACCTTC. This sequence encodes CASSQGMRGPEGLNYGYTF. The chain uses TRBV7-6 and TRBJ1-2, with D possibly TRBD1 on 6 matching bases. The V gene lost 5 bases and the J gene lost 1 base, with 26 bases spanning the gap. Germline values: CDR1 SGHVS, CDR2 FNYEAQ. This CDR3 is 19 amino acids long. Supplemented by reference TRBV7-6 and TRBJ1-2, the full variable domain reads GAGVSQSPRYKVTKRGQDVALRCDPISGHVSLYWYRQALGQGPEFLTYFNYEAQQDKSGLPNDRFSAERPEGSISTLTIQRTEQRDSAMYRCASSQGMRGPEGLNYGYTFGSGTRLTVV.

Notes on this clonotype: The junction departs from the called germline gene at one end, perhaps through a read error. The rearrangement joins TRBV12-3 or TRBV12-4 to TRBJ1-5; a possible D gene is TRBD1 (6 bases). This CDR3 is 16 amino acids long. CDR3 in amino acids: CASSLGGGRGNQPQHF. The DNA for the CDR3 is TGCGCCAGCAGTTTGGGGGGGGGCAGGGGAAATCAGCCCCAGCATTTT.

The chain couples TRBV29-1 to TRBJ1-4; unclear D gene. This CDR3 comprises 14 residues. Trimming took off 7 bases at V and 3 bases at J, with 15 bases between the two ends. Germline CDR1 SQVTM, CDR2 ANQGSEA. The CDR3 is CSGRGSSANEKLFF. The CDR3 DNA sequence: TGCAGCGGGCGCGGGTCCTCCGCTAATGAAAAACTGTTTTTT.

There are a few counts of this clonotype. The genes are TRBV9 and TRBJ2-5, with 8 positions matching TRBD1. Germline values: CDR1 SGDLS, CDR2 YYNGEE. The CDR3 spans 15 residues. Germline trimming cut 2 bases from V and 7 bases from J; bases unmatched to any gene: 10. CDR3: CASSVGTTGAGTQYF. CDR3 DNA sequence: TGTGCCAGCAGCGTTGGTACGACAGGGGCTGGGACCCAGTACTTC.

The V and J genes are TRBV14 and TRBJ2-1; 11 nucleotides agree with TRBD2. Germline V CDR1 and CDR2: SGHDN, FVKESK. J gave up 6 bases and V 7 bases, and 8 bases lay outside the gene matches. This CDR3 is built from 15 residues. The CDR3 reads CASTLLSGGANEQFF. DNA for the CDR3: TGTGCCAGCACCCTCCTTAGCGGGGGGGCCAATGAGCAGTTCTTC.

The chain couples TRBV20-1 to TRBJ2-7; D is possibly TRBD2 (5 bases). CDR1 is DFQATT and CDR2 is SNEGSKA in the germline V gene (reference sequence). The germline V and J ends were trimmed by 1 base and 7 bases, with 14 bases remaining between them. The CDR3 runs to 13 residues. The CDR3 bases are TGCAGTGCTAGAGGTCCCATGCCGGGGGAGCAGTACTTC. The encoded protein is CSARGPMPGEQYF.